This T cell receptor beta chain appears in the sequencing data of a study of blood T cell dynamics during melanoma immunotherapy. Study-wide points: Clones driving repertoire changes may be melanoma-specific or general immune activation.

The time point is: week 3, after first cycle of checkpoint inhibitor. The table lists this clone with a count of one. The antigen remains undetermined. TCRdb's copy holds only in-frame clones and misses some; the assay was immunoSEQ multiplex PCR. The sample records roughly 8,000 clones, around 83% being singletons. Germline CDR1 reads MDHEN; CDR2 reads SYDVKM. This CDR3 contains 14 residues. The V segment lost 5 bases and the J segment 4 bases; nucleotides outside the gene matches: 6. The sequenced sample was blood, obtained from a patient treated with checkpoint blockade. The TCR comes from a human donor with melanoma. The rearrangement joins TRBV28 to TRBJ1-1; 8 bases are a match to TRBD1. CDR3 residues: CASSLGQVVTEAFF. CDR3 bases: TGTGCCAGCAGTCTGGGACAGGTGGTCACTGAAGCTTTCTTT.